This TCR beta chain was obtained from a study of patients and donors after allogeneic stem cell transplantation. Per the germline V gene, CDR1 is ENHRY and CDR2 is SYGVKD. Between the trimmed V and J ends, which lost 3 bases and 3 bases, there was a span of 9 bases. The CDR3 is 14 residues long. MiXCR, applied by TCRdb to the RT-PCR reads, yields one record per CDR3 protein. The sample holds fewer than 75,000 distinct CDR3 sequences, roughly 29% seen once. The origin of this receptor is a human donor who was either an allogeneic HSCT recipient or a stem cell or donor lymphocyte infusion donor (not recorded which). It is not recorded whose cells these are; they may come from a transplant donor. The J gene is TRBJ2-4, the V gene TRBV10-3; no firm D call. Material for sequencing was blood, either unsorted or a sorted T cell fraction (not recorded which). In nucleotides, the CDR3 is TGTGCCATCAGTGAAACTGTTAACAAAAACATTCAGTACTTC. Its translation is CAISETVNKNIQYF.